This TCR beta chain is from a study of blood T cell repertoires in COVID-19. Overall study: The origin of the acute and convalescent COVID-19 samples was the United States, Italy and Spain. PBMCs, B-cell-depleted T cells, or T cells provided the cDNA or gDNA that made up the material.

V dropped 4 bases and J dropped 2; count of bases not matched to a gene: 7. The CDR3 is 16 residues long. Germline V gives CDR1 SGHRS, CDR2 YFSETQ. Study processing details: By means of reference gene primer amplification, nucleated cell counts were estimated. Some clones are missing from TCRdb's copy, which holds only in-frame ones; the method was immunoSEQ multiplex PCR. For V, J and clone size, that table is used; D and trimming come from the DNA. The sample has about 340,000 clones; 65% to 85% are singletons. This receptor was identified in a young man with active or convalescent COVID-19. The chain combines TRBV5-1 with TRBJ2-1; 9 bases fit TRBD2. Sequences were obtained from peripheral blood. CDR3 DNA: TGCGCCAGCAGCCGTGGCGGGAGGGATACCTACAATGAGCAGTTCTTC. Protein sequence: CASSRGGRDTYNEQFF. The full variable domain, rest sourced from reference TRBV5-1 and TRBJ2-1, is KAGVTQTPRYLIKTRGQQVTLSCSPISGHRSVSWYQQTPGQGLQFLFEYFSETQRNKGNFPGRFSGRQFSNSRSEMNVSTLELGDSALYLCASSRGGRDTYNEQFFGPGTRLTVL.